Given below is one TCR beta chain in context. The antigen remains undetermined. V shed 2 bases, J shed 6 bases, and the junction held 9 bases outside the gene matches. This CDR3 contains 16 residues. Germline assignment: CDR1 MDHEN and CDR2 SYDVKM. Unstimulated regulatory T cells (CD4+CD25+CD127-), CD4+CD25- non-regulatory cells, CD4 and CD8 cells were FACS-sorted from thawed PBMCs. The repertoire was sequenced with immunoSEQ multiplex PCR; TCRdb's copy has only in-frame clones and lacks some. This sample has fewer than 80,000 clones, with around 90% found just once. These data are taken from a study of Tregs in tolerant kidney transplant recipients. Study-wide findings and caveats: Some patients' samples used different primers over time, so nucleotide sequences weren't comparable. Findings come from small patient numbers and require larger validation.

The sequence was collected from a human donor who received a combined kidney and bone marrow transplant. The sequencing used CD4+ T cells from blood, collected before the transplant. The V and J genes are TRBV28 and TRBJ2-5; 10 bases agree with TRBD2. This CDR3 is CASSLVGLAGEKTQYF. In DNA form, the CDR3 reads TGTGCCAGCAGTTTAGTAGGGCTAGCGGGAGAGAAGACCCAGTACTTC.